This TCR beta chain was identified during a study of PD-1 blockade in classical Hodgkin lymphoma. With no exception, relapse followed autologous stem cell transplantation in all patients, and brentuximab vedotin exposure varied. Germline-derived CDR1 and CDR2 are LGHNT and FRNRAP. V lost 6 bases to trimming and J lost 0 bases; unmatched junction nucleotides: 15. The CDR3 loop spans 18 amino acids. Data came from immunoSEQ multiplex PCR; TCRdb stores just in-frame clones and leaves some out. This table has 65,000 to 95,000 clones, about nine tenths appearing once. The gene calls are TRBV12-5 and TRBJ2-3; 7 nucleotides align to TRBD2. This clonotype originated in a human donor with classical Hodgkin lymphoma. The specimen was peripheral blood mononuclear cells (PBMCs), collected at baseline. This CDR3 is CASGPLRVREVSTDTQYF. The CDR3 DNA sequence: TGTGCTAGTGGCCCCCTGAGGGTACGGGAGGTTAGCACAGATACGCAGTATTTT.